The entry that follows covers one TCR beta chain sequence. What it recognizes is unknown. The treatment is: oral pan-JAK inhibitor, 5-10 mg twice daily. Lesional scalp tissue (obtained by punch biopsy) and peripheral blood were collected from alopecia areata patients. Cell sorting on a FACSAria was used to separate CD4+ and CD8+ T cells from the PBMCs. The CDR3 extends over 15 amino acids. The V gene lost 4 bases and the J gene lost 4 bases, with 16 bases spanning the gap. CDR1 and CDR2 (germline): LGHNA, YNFKEQ. cDNA reverse transcribed from extracted RNA served as the sequencing template. Measured with immunoSEQ multiplex PCR; TCRdb has only the in-frame clones, and not every one. Here the sample spans roughly 180,000 clones, 51% being singletons. The sample originates from a study of CD8+ T cells in alopecia areata. Turning to the study itself: Tofacitinib was given for 6 to 18 months, then stopped for 6 months. Study-level points and caveats: Compared with normal scalp, lesional scalp had higher clonality and more expanded CD8+ clones.

The material sequenced was CD8+ T cells sorted from blood, taken around week 53, from a patient treated with tofacitinib. This rearrangement joins TRBV4-2 to TRBJ1-2, with D hard to call. The source of this sequence is a human donor with alopecia areata. The CDR3 DNA sequence: TGTGCCAGCAGCCGCGCGCGAGAAGGTCTCTATGGCTACACCTTC. Translation: CASSRAREGLYGYTF.